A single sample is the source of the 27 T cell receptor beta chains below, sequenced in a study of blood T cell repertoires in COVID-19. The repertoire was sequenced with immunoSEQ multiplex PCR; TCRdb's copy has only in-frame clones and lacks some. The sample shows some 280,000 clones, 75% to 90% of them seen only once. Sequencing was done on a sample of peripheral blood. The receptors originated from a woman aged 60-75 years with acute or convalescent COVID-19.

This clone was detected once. The CDR3 DNA is TGTGCCAGCAGCTCCTTTCCCGGGGAGCTGTTTTTT. Its translation: CASSSFPGELFF. This sequence joins TRBV7-9 and TRBJ2-2, with unresolved D. The CDR3 spans 12 residues. CDR1 and CDR2 from the germline V gene are SEHNR and FQNEAQ (reference sequence). V was pared by 4 bases and J by 6 bases, with 6 bases between.

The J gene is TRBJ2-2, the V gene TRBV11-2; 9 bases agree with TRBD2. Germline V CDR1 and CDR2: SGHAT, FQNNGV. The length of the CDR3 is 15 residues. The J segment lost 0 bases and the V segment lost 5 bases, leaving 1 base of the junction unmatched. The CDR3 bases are TGTGCCAGCAGCGTAGCGGGAGCGAACACCGGGGAGCTGTTTTTT. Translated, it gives CASSVAGANTGELFF.

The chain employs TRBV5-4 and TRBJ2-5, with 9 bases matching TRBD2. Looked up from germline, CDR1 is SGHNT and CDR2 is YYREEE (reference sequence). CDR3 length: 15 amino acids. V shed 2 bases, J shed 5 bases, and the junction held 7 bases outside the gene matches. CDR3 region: CASSFGGRASETQYF. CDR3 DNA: TGTGCCAGCAGCTTCGGCGGGAGGGCCAGTGAGACCCAGTACTTC.

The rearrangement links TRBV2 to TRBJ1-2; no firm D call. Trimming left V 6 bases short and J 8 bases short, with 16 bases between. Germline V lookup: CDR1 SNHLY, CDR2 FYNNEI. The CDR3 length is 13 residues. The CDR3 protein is CASRAGPSQGYTF. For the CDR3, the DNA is TGTGCCAGCAGGGCCGGTCCTTCACAGGGCTACACCTTC.

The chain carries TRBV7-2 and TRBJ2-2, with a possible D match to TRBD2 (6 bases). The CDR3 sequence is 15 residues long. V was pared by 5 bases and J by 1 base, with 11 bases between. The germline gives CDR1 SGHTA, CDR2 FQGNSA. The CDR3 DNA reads TGTGCCAGCAGCGCCCTGGGAGGGAACACCGGGGAGCTGTTTTTT. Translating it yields CASSALGGNTGELFF.

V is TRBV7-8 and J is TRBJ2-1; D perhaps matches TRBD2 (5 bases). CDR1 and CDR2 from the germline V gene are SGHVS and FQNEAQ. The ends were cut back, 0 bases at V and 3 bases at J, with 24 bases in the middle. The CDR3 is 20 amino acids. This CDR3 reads CASSLALRATASLLYNEQFF. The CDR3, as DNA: TGTGCCAGCAGCTTAGCCCTAAGGGCAACGGCTAGCCTACTCTACAATGAGCAGTTCTTC.

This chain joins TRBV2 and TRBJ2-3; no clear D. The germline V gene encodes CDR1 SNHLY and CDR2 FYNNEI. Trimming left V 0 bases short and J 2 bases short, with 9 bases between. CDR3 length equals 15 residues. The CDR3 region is CASSEAPGPTDTQYF. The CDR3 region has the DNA TGTGCCAGCAGTGAAGCACCGGGTCCCACAGATACGCAGTATTTT.

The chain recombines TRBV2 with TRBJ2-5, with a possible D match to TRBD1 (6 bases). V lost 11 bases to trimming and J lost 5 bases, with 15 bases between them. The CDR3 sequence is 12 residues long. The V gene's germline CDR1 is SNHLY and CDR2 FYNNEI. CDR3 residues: CAAQQGRETQYF. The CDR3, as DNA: TGTGCCGCACAACAGGGACGCGAGACCCAGTACTTC. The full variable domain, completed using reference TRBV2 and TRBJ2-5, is EPEVTQTPSHQVTQMGQEVILRCVPISNHLYFYWYRQILGQKVEFLVSFYNNEISEKSEIFDDQFSVERPDGSNFTLKIRSTKLEDSAMYFCAAQQGRETQYFGPGTRLLVL.

This CDR3 reads CASSPQAGNYEQYF. CDR3 DNA: TGTGCCAGCAGCCCCCAGGCGGGGAACTACGAGCAGTACTTC. The chain links TRBV7-8 to TRBJ2-7; D is perhaps TRBD2 (6 bases). The CDR3 loop spans 14 amino acids. Germline V gene sequence: CDR1 SGHVS, CDR2 FQNEAQ. The V gene lost 5 bases and the J gene lost 3 bases, with 14 bases spanning the gap. Based on the CDR3 plus reference TRBV7-8 and TRBJ2-7, the full variable domain is GAGVSQSPRYKVAKRGQDVALRCDPISGHVSLFWYQQALGQGPEFLTYFQNEAQLDKSGLPSDRFFAERPEGSVSTLKIQRTQQEDSAVYLCASSPQAGNYEQYFGPGTRLTVT.

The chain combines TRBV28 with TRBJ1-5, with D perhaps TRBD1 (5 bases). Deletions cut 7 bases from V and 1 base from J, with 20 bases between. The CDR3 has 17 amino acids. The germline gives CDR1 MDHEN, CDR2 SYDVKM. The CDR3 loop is CASNLPQGVRSNQPQHF. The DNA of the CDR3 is TGTGCCAGCAATCTACCTCAGGGTGTCCGGAGCAATCAGCCCCAGCATTTT.

DNA for the CDR3: TGTGCCAGCTCACCCGCGAGCGAAGGACAGGACTACACCTTC. Its translation is CASSPASEGQDYTF. The rearrangement links TRBV18 to TRBJ1-2, with 7 nucleotides matching TRBD1. The CDR3 totals 14 residues. Unmatched junction bases numbered 11, after V lost 3 bases and J lost 10 bases. Germline V lookup: CDR1 KGHSH, CDR2 LQKENI.

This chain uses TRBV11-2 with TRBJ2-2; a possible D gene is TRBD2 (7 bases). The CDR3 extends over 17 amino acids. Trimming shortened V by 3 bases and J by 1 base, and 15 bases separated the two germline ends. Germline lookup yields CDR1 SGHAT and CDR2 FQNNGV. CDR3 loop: CASSFQPGGLNTGELFF. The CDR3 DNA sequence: TGTGCCAGCAGCTTCCAACCCGGGGGGCTGAACACCGGGGAGCTGTTTTTT.

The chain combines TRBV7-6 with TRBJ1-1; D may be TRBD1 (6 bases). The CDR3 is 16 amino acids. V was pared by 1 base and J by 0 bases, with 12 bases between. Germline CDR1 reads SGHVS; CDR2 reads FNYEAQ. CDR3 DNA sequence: TGTGCCAGCAGCTTAGTTGTAGCAGGGGTGAACACTGAAGCTTTCTTT. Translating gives CASSLVVAGVNTEAFF.

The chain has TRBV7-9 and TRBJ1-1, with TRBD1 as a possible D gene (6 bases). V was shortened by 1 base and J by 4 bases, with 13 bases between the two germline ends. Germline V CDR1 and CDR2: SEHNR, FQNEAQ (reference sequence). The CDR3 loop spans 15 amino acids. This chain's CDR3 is CASSLGARGVTEAFF. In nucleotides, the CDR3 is TGTGCCAGCAGCTTAGGGGCCAGGGGAGTCACTGAAGCTTTCTTT.

Written as DNA, the CDR3 is TGTGCCACCACGAGGCTAGCGGCCTACGAGCAGTACTTC. Protein product: CATTRLAAYEQYF. The chain couples TRBV24-1 to TRBJ2-7, with 7 bases identical to TRBD2. Germline values: CDR1 KGHDR, CDR2 SFDVKD. This CDR3 spans 13 amino acids. V gave up 8 bases and J gave up 2 bases; unmatched junction bases: 5.

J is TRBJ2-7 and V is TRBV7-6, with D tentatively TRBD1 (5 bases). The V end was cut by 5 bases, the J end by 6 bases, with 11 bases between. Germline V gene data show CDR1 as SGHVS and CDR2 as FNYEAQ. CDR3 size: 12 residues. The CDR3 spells CASSTDSSEQYF. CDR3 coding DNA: TGTGCCAGCAGCACCGACAGTTCCGAGCAGTACTTC.

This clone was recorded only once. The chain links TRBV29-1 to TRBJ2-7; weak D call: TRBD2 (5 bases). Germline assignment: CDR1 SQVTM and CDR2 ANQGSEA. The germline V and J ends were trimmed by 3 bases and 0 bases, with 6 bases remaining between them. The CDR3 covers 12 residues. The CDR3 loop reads CSVEAGSYEQYF. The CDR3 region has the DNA TGCAGCGTTGAGGCGGGCTCCTACGAGCAGTACTTC.

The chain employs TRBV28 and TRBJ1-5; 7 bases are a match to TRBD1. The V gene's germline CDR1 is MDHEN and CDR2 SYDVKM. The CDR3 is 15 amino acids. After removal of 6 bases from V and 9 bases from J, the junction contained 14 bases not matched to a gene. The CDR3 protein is CASSPPKQGYGPQHF. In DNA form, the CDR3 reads TGTGCCAGCAGCCCACCCAAACAGGGGTATGGGCCCCAGCATTTT. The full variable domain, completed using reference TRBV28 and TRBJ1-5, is DVKVTQSSRYLVKRTGEKVFLECVQDMDHENMFWYRQDPGLGLRLIYFSYDVKMKEKGDIPEGYSVSREKKERFSLILESASTNQTSMYLCASSPPKQGYGPQHFGDGTRLSIL.

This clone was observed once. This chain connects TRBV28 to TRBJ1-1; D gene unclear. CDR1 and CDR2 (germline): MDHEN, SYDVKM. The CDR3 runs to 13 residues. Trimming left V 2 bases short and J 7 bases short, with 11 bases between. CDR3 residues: CASSLERQREAFF. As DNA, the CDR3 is TGTGCCAGCAGTTTAGAGAGGCAGCGTGAAGCTTTCTTT.

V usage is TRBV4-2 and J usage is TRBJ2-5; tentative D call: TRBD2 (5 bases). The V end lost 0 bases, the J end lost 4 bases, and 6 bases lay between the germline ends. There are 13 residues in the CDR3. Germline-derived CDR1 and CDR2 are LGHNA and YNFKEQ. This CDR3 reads CASSQDEGETQYF. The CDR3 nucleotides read TGTGCCAGCAGCCAAGATGAGGGAGAGACCCAGTACTTC.

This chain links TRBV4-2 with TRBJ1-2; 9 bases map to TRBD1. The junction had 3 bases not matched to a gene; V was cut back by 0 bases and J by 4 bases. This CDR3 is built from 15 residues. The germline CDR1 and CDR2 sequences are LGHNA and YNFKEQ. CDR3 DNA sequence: TGTGCCAGCAGCCAAGAGGAGACAGGGGGCTATGGCTACACCTTC. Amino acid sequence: CASSQEETGGYGYTF.

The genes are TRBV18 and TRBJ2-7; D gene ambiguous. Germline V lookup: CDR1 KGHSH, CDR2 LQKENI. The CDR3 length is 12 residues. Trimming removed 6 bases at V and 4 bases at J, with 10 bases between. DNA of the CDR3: TGTGCCAGCTCTCCCGACACATACGAGCAGTACTTC. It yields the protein CASSPDTYEQYF.

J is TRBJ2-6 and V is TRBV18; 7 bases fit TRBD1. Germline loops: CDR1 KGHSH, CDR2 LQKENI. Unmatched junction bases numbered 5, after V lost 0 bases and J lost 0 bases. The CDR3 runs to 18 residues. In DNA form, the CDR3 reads TGTGCCAGCTCACCACCGGGACAGACAATCTCTGGGGCCAACGTCCTGACTTTC. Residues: CASSPPGQTISGANVLTF.

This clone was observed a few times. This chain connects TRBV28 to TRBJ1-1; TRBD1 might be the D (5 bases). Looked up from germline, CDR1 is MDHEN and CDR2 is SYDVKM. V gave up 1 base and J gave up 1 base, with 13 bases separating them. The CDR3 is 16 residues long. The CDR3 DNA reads TGTGCCAGCAGTTTATCTTGGCAGGGTGAGAACACTGAAGCTTTCTTT. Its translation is CASSLSWQGENTEAFF.

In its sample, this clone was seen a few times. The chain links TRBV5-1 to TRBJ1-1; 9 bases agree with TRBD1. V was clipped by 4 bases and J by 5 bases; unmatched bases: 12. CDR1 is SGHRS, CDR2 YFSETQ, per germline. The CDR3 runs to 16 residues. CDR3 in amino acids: CASSPGTGRGVTEAFF. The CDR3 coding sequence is TGCGCCAGCAGCCCCGGGACAGGGAGGGGGGTGACTGAAGCTTTCTTT.

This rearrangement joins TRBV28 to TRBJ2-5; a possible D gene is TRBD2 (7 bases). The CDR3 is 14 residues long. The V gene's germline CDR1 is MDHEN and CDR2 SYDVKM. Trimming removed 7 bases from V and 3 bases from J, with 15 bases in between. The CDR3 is CASTPGGREETQYF. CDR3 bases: TGTGCCAGCACCCCCGGGGGGCGAGAAGAGACCCAGTACTTC.

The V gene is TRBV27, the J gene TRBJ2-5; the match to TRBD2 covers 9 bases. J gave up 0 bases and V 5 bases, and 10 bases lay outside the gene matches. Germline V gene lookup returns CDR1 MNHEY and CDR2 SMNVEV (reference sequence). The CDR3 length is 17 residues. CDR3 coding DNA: TGTGCCAGCAGTCAGGGGCTAGCGGGGTCCTACCAAGAGACCCAGTACTTC. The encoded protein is CASSQGLAGSYQETQYF.